Shown below are 19 T cell receptor beta chains from a single sample sequenced in a study of OX40 agonist ivuxolimab in advanced cancers. Method: immunoSEQ multiplex PCR; TCRdb's copy keeps in-frame clones and lacks some. The sample includes roughly 100,000 clones, around 83% seen only once; the top ten take roughly 1.5%. The sequences come from CD4+ or CD8+ T cells sorted from blood, collected in a trial of the OX40 agonist ivuxolimab. These TCRs come from an adult with an advanced solid tumor such as melanoma, head and neck, liver or kidney cancer.

The V call is TRBV7-2, the J call TRBJ2-5; TRBD1 is a possible D gene (5 bases). The germline V and J ends were trimmed by 3 bases and 1 base, with 12 bases remaining between them. This CDR3 is 15 amino acids long. Germline CDR1 is SGHTA and CDR2 is FQGNSA. The CDR3 region is CASSFHRSSQETQYF. As DNA, the CDR3 is TGTGCCAGCAGCTTCCACAGGAGTTCCCAAGAGACCCAGTACTTC.

The chain employs TRBV6-5 and TRBJ2-2; TRBD2 matches 8 bases. V was clipped by 7 bases and J by 8 bases; unmatched bases: 6. Germline CDR1 MNHEY, CDR2 SVGAGI. The CDR3 loop spans 13 amino acids. The CDR3 protein is CASKAAGAGELFF. CDR3 nucleotides: TGTGCCAGCAAGGCAGCGGGAGCTGGGGAGCTGTTTTTT.

As concerns this clone: A read error may produce the germline difference seen at one junction end. The V gene is TRBV7-3, the J gene TRBJ2-1, with 11 nucleotides matching TRBD1. Germline loops: CDR1 SGHTA, CDR2 FQGTGA. This CDR3 has 17 amino acids. CDR3 amino acids: CASSLGPRTGGYDEQFF. The CDR3 region has the DNA TGTGCCAGCAGCTTAGGTCCCCGGACAGGGGGCTACGATGAGCAGTTCTTC.

CDR3 nucleotide sequence: TGTGCCGGAGGGACTAGCGGGAGTTCTGAGCAGTACTTC. Amino acid sequence: CAGGTSGSSEQYF. The rearrangement links TRBV30 to TRBJ2-7, with TRBD2 identical over 14 bases. The CDR3 is made up of 13 amino acids. CDR1 GTSNPN and CDR2 SVGIG come from the germline V gene (reference sequence). Germline trimming cut 8 bases from V and 7 bases from J; bases unmatched to any gene: 7.

The genes are TRBV15 and TRBJ2-1; 11 nucleotides match TRBD2. V lost 1 base, J lost 1 base, and 9 bases stayed unmatched. Germline lookup yields CDR1 LNHNV and CDR2 YYDKDF (reference sequence). CDR3 length: 19 residues. The CDR3 loop reads CATSRGQGASGRSYNEQFF. For the CDR3, the DNA is TGTGCCACCAGCAGAGGGCAGGGGGCTAGCGGGAGGTCCTACAATGAGCAGTTCTTC.

The chain is built from TRBV11-3 and TRBJ2-7, with D tentatively TRBD1 or TRBD2 (5 bases each). Between the trimmed V and J ends, which lost 5 bases and 2 bases, there was a span of 13 bases. Germline assignment: CDR1 SGHNT and CDR2 YENEEA. The CDR3 is 14 amino acids. For the CDR3, the DNA is TGTGCCAGCAGCAAGGGACCTTTTACCTACGAGCAGTACTTC. Translation gives CASSKGPFTYEQYF. Filled out from reference TRBV11-3 and TRBJ2-7, the complete variable domain reads EAGVVQSPRYKIIEKKQPVAFWCNPISGHNTLYWYLQNLGQGPELLIRYENEEAVDDSQLPKDRFSAERLKGVDSTLKIQPAELGDSAVYLCASSKGPFTYEQYFGPGTRLTVT.

The V gene is TRBV4-2, the J gene TRBJ1-5; TRBD1 aligns across 11 bases. Germline V gives CDR1 LGHNA, CDR2 YNFKEQ. V was clipped by 5 bases and J by 3 bases; unmatched bases: 6. The CDR3 length is 16 residues. The DNA of the CDR3 is TGTGCCAGCAGCTCCGCGGACAGGGGGCACAATCAGCCCCAGCATTTT. Translation: CASSSADRGHNQPQHF.

The chain employs TRBV7-2 and TRBJ2-5; 7 bases agree with TRBD2. Germline trimming cut 0 bases from V and 2 bases from J; bases unmatched to any gene: 0. Germline assignment: CDR1 SGHTA and CDR2 FQGNSA. This CDR3 contains 14 residues. CDR3 in amino acids: CASSLAGGQETQYF. The CDR3 nucleotides are TGTGCCAGCAGCTTAGCGGGGGGGCAAGAGACCCAGTACTTC.

This chain joins TRBV9 and TRBJ1-6; 8 bases align to TRBD1. Germline CDR1 SGDLS, CDR2 YYNGEE. The CDR3 has 16 residues. The V segment lost 3 bases and the J segment 7 bases; nucleotides outside the gene matches: 9. The CDR3 DNA is TGTGCCAGCAGCGCCCGGGACAGGCCTAAGAATTCACCCCTCCACTTT. The encoded protein is CASSARDRPKNSPLHF.

This chain joins TRBV5-1 and TRBJ2-3; D not resolved. Germline loops: CDR1 SGHRS, CDR2 YFSETQ. There are 13 residues in the CDR3. Trimming took 4 bases from V and 1 from J, leaving 7 bases between them. The DNA of the CDR3 is TGCGCCAGCAGCCCCTTGGGCACAGATACGCAGTATTTT. Its protein product is CASSPLGTDTQYF. The full variable domain, rest sourced from reference TRBV5-1 and TRBJ2-3, is KAGVTQTPRYLIKTRGQQVTLSCSPISGHRSVSWYQQTPGQGLQFLFEYFSETQRNKGNFPGRFSGRQFSNSRSEMNVSTLELGDSALYLCASSPLGTDTQYFGPGTRLTVL.

This clone has more than one count but fewer than ten. Other DNA sequences in this sample translate to the same CDR3. The rearrangement links TRBV7-2 to TRBJ2-7; possibly TRBD1 or TRBD2 for D (7 bases each). This CDR3 is built from 14 residues. V lost 3 bases and J 4 bases, leaving 13 bases between the germline ends. Germline values: CDR1 SGHTA, CDR2 FQGNSA. The CDR3 nucleotides are TGTGCCAGCAGCTTGGGGCAGGGGGGGTACGAGCAGTACTTC. This translates into CASSLGQGGYEQYF.

This clone appeared once. The chain employs TRBV7-2 and TRBJ1-5; a weak D match, TRBD1 (5 bases). Germline V lookup: CDR1 SGHTA, CDR2 FQGNSA. This CDR3 comprises 17 residues. Trimming left V 1 base short and J 4 bases short, with 17 bases between. CDR3 DNA sequence: TGTGCCAGCAGCTTAGAGGGTTTTCGGGGGAGGAATCAGCCCCAGCATTTT. Amino acids: CASSLEGFRGRNQPQHF.

Only a few counts were recorded for this clone. The gene calls are TRBV1 and TRBJ2-3; the D call in the table, TRBD1, was not verified against the DNA. TRBV1 is reported as a pseudogene. There are 18 residues in the CDR3. CDR3 DNA sequence: TGCACCAGCAGCCAACCCCCCTTTTGGTGGGGCCGCACAGATACGCAGTATTTT. This encodes CTSSQPPFWWGRTDTQYF.

J is TRBJ2-7 and V is TRBV7-8; D remains ambiguous. Deletions cut 5 bases from V and 2 bases from J, with 16 bases between. Germline CDR1 SGHVS, CDR2 FQNEAQ. CDR3 length: 15 residues. CDR3 sequence reads: CASSPHGAPTYEQYF. The CDR3, as DNA: TGTGCCAGCAGCCCCCATGGAGCCCCCACCTACGAGCAGTACTTC.

This clone was counted a single time. V gene TRBV9 combines with J gene TRBJ2-3; D ambiguous. CDR3 length: 14 amino acids. CDR1 and CDR2 (germline): SGDLS, YYNGEE. V lost 4 bases and J lost 3, with 12 bases in between. CDR3 bases: TGTGCCAGCAGCCTACGGGCTAGAACAGATACGCAGTATTTT. It translates to CASSLRARTDTQYF.

The V call is TRBV6-5, the J call TRBJ1-5; 9 positions agree with TRBD1. V gave up 2 bases and J gave up 4 bases; unmatched junction bases: 3. CDR1 is MNHEY, CDR2 SVGAGI, per germline. CDR3 length equals 15 residues. The chain's CDR3 is CASSYGTGRNQPQHF. The DNA for the CDR3 is TGTGCCAGCAGTTACGGGACAGGGCGAAATCAGCCCCAGCATTTT.

The chain is built from TRBV6-5 and TRBJ2-7; either TRBD1 or TRBD2 may supply D (5 bases each). This CDR3 has 14 amino acids. Germline V gives CDR1 MNHEY, CDR2 SVGAGI. V shed 6 bases and J shed 7 bases, with 19 bases lying between them. The DNA of the CDR3 is TGTGCCAGCAGACCTGAACCGGGGACGGAAGAGCAGTACTTC. This translates into CASRPEPGTEEQYF.

The chain has TRBV6-5 and TRBJ2-7; no reliable D call. CDR3 length: 12 amino acids. Trimming cost V 7 bases and J 5 bases, with 12 bases left between them. Germline V CDR1 and CDR2: MNHEY, SVGAGI. For the CDR3, the DNA is TGTGCCAGCAAAGAGTTAGACCACGAGCAGTACTTC. It translates to CASKELDHEQYF.

This chain links TRBV6-6 with TRBJ2-7; D is unclear. Germline CDR1 MNHNY, CDR2 SVGAGI (reference sequence). The V and J ends lost 2 bases and 1 base respectively, with 6 bases between them. CDR3 size: 13 residues. The DNA for the CDR3 is TGTGCCAGCAGTTACCAGCGATCCTACGAGCAGTACTTC. It codes for CASSYQRSYEQYF.